This T cell receptor beta chain was identified in a study of blood T cell repertoires in COVID-19. This CDR3 is 13 amino acids long. V shed 9 bases and J shed 1 base, with 13 bases lying between them. Germline assignment: CDR1 MNHEY and CDR2 SVGAGI. Produced via immunoSEQ multiplex PCR; TCRdb's table is partial and in-frame only. Here the sample spans roughly 200,000 clones, roughly 90% being singletons. The gene calls are TRBV6-5 and TRBJ2-7; D is unclear. The sequence was obtained from a man aged 45-65 years with acute or convalescent COVID-19. The sample taken for sequencing was peripheral blood. The CDR3 loop is CARTSGGSYEQYV. In nucleotides, the CDR3 is TGTGCCAGGACCTCAGGTGGTTCCTACGAGCAGTACGTC.